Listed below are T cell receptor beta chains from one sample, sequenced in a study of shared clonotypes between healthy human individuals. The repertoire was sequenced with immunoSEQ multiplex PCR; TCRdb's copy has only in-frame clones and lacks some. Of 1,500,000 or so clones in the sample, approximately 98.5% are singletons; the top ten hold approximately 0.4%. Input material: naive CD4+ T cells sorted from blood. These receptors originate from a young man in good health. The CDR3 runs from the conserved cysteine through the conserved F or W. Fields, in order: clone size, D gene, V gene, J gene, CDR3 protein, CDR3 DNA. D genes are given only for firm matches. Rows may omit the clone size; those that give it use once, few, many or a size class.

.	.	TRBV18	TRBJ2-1	CASSSQTAYNEQFF	TGTGCCAGCTCGTCCCAAACAGCTTACAATGAGCAGTTCTTC
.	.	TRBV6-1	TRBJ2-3	CASRILALDTQYF	TGTGCCAGCAGAATACTTGCTCTGGATACGCAGTATTTT
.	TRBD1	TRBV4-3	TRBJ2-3	CASSQGTGRGTQYF	TGCGCCAGCAGCCAGGGGACAGGGCGGGGTACGCAGTATTTT
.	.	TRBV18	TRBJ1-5	CASSPNPGADQPQHF	TGTGCCAGCTCACCGAATCCGGGAGCGGATCAGCCCCAGCATTTT
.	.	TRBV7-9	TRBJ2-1	CASDRARANEQFF	TGTGCCAGCGACAGAGCTCGGGCAAATGAGCAGTTCTTC
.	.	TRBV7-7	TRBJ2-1	CASSFVAGASYNEQFF	TGTGCTAGCAGCTTTGTGGCCGGGGCCTCCTACAATGAGCAGTTCTTC
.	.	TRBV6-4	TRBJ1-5	CASSDSIYGGRDQPQHF	TGTGCCAGCAGTGACTCGATTTACGGGGGGCGCGATCAGCCCCAGCATTTT
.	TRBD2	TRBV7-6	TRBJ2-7	CASSPLAASSYEQYF	TGTGCCAGCAGCCCGCTAGCGGCTAGCTCCTACGAGCAGTACTTC
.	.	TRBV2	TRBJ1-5	CASSPDSNQPQHF	TGTGCCAGCTCACCGGACAGCAATCAGCCCCAGCATTTT
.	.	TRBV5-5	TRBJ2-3	CASSLVAGYTDTQYF	TGTGCCAGCAGCTTGGTGGCGGGCTACACAGATACGCAGTATTTT
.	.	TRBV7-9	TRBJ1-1	CASRLRGDTEAFF	TGTGCCAGCAGGTTACGGGGGGATACTGAAGCTTTCTTT
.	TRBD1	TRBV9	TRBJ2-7	CASSGGQGFYEQYF	TGTGCCAGCAGCGGGGGACAGGGCTTCTACGAGCAGTACTTC
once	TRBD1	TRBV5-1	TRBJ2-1	CASSQTQGATSGNEQFF	TGCGCCAGCAGCCAGACACAGGGGGCCACTTCTGGCAATGAGCAGTTCTTC
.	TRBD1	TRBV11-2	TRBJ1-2	CASSSRQGARGYTF	TGTGCCAGCAGCTCAAGACAGGGGGCGAGGGGCTACACCTTC
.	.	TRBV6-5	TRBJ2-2	CASSSGQDRTGELFF	TGTGCCAGCAGTTCCGGACAAGACCGCACCGGGGAGCTGTTTTTT
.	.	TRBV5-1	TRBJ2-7	CASSLGSATEQYF	TGCGCCAGCAGCTTGGGATCGGCTACCGAGCAGTACTTC
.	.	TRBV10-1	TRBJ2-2	CASSEAATGELFF	TGCGCCAGCAGCGAGGCGGCCACCGGGGAGCTGTTTTTT
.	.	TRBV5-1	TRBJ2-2	CASRTHTGELFF	TGCGCCAGCAGGACCCACACCGGGGAGCTGTTTTTT
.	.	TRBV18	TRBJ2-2	CASSHPGTGERGELFF	TGTGCCAGCTCGCACCCCGGGACGGGAGAACGGGGGGAGCTGTTTTTT
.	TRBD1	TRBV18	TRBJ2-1	CASSPPNLNRGAEQFF	TGTGCCAGCTCACCACCTAACCTCAACAGGGGGGCTGAGCAGTTCTTC
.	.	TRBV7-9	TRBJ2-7	CASSLGSGGARSYEQYF	TGTGCCAGCAGCTTAGGGTCGGGCGGAGCGCGCTCCTACGAGCAGTACTTC
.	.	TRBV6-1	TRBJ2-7	CASSWLYEQYF	TGTGCCAGCAGTTGGCTCTACGAGCAGTACTTC
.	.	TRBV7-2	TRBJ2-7	CASSLQPDSYEQYF	TGTGCCAGCAGCTTACAGCCAGACTCCTACGAGCAGTACTTC
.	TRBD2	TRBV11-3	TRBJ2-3	CASTGEGSTDTQYF	TGTGCCAGCACTGGGGAGGGCAGCACAGATACGCAGTATTTT
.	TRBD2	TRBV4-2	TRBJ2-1	CASSQGSGRQDEQFF	TGTGCCAGCAGCCAAGGCAGCGGGAGGCAGGATGAGCAGTTCTTC
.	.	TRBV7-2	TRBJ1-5	CASSLAPPASPQPQHF	TGTGCCAGCAGCTTAGCCCCACCGGCGTCCCCTCAGCCCCAGCATTTT
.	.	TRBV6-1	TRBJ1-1	CASSAGTNTEAFF	TGTGCCAGCAGCGCCGGGACGAACACTGAAGCTTTCTTT
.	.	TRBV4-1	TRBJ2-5	CASSITWPYGETQYF	TGCGCCAGCAGCATCACATGGCCCTACGGCGAGACCCAGTACTTC
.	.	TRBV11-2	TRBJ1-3	CASSLVVHPSGNTIYF	TGTGCCAGCAGCTTAGTGGTCCACCCGTCTGGAAACACCATATATTTT
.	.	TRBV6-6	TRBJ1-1	CASSYHREVNTEAFF	TGTGCCAGCAGTTACCACAGGGAGGTTAACACTGAAGCTTTCTTT
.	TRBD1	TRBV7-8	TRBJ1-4	CASGRQGAKEKLFF	TGTGCCAGCGGCCGACAGGGGGCGAAGGAAAAACTGTTTTTT
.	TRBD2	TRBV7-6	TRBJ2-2	CASSSPGLAGAGELFF	TGTGCCAGCAGCTCTCCGGGACTAGCGGGAGCCGGGGAGCTGTTTTTT
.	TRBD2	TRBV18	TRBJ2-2	CASSPPTGGLTGELFF	TGTGCCAGCTCACCACCGACGGGAGGATTAACCGGGGAGCTGTTTTTT
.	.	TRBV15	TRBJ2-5	CATSRDSNGQRYF	TGTGCCACCAGCAGAGATAGTAATGGGCAACGGTACTTC
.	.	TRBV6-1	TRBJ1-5	CASSAPGQPQHF	TGTGCCAGCAGTGCCCCCGGTCAGCCCCAGCATTTT
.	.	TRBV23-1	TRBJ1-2	CASSVSVANYGYTF	TGCGCCAGCAGTGTTTCCGTTGCTAACTATGGCTACACCTTC
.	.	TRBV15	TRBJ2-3	CATSRDPSTRTDTQYF	TGTGCCACCAGCAGAGATCCTAGCACCCGCACAGATACGCAGTATTTT
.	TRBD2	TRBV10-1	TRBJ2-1	CASRGTSGTEQFF	TGCGCCAGCCGCGGGACTAGCGGGACCGAGCAGTTCTTC
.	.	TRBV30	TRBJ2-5	CAWDGAGKGTQYF	TGTGCCTGGGACGGGGCAGGTAAAGGGACCCAGTACTTC
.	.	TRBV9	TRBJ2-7	CASSVGRDSYEQYF	TGTGCCAGCAGCGTGGGCAGAGACTCCTACGAGCAGTACTTC
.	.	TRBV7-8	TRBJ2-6	CASSLAEFTTVSGANVLTF	TGTGCCAGCAGCTTAGCGGAGTTTACGACAGTCTCTGGGGCCAACGTCCTGACTTTC
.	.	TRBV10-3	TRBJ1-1	CAISQVANMNTEAFF	TGTGCCATCAGCCAGGTTGCCAACATGAACACTGAAGCTTTCTTT
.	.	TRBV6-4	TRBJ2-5	CASSKGDGETQYF	TGTGCCAGCAGTAAGGGGGACGGAGAGACCCAATACTTC
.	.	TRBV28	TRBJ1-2	CASSLLPGRGATYGYTF	TGTGCCAGCAGTCTTCTCCCCGGGAGGGGAGCGACCTATGGCTACACCTTC
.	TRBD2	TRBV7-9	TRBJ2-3	CASSNLGSGSLNAPDTQYF	TGTGCCAGCAGCAACCTCGGGAGCGGGAGTTTAAATGCCCCAGATACGCAGTATTTT
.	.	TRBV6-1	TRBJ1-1	CASSEQGMNTEAFF	TGTGCCAGCAGTGAGCAGGGGATGAACACTGAAGCTTTCTTT
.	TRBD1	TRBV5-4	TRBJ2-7	CASSPTIRDRGNEQYF	TGTGCCAGCAGCCCAACCATCCGGGACAGGGGGAACGAGCAGTACTTC
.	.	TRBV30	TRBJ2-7	CAWSGGSPYEQYF	TGTGCCTGGAGTGGGGGGAGCCCCTACGAGCAGTACTTC
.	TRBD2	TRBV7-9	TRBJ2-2	CARLAGNNRNTGELFF	TGTGCCAGACTAGCGGGAAATAATCGGAACACCGGGGAGCTGTTTTTT
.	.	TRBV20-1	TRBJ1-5	CSARSTQPQHF	TGCAGTGCTAGGTCAACTCAGCCCCAGCATTTT
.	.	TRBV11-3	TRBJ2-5	CASSDSGTSETQYF	TGTGCCAGCAGCGATTCCGGGACCTCTGAGACCCAGTACTTC
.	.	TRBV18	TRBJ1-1	CASSPLEATEAFF	TGTGCCAGCTCACCACTGGAGGCCACTGAAGCTTTCTTT
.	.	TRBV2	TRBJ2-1	CASSEGQFNEQFF	TGTGCCAGCAGTGAAGGGCAGTTCAATGAGCAGTTCTTC
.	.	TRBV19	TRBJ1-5	CASSIDGNQPQHF	TGTGCCAGTAGTATAGATGGGAATCAGCCCCAGCATTTT
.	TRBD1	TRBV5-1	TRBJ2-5	CASSRDRAGQETQYF	TGCGCCAGCAGTCGGGACAGGGCCGGACAAGAGACCCAGTACTTC